The 14 T cell receptor beta chains reported below all come from one sample, sequenced in a study of cytomegalovirus exposure and HLA in healthy donors. The study ran its PCR with 60 Vbeta and 13 Jbeta primers. Assay: immunoSEQ multiplex PCR; the TCRdb copy retains only in-frame clones and omits some. The data show roughly 88,000 clones, approximately 76% seen once. Sequences were obtained from PBMCs. These TCRs come from a young man in good health and CMV-seropositive.

V gene TRBV28 combines with J gene TRBJ1-2, with unresolved D. The germline V and J ends were trimmed by 2 bases and 4 bases, with 17 bases remaining between them. The CDR3 has 16 amino acids. Per the germline V gene, CDR1 is MDHEN and CDR2 is SYDVKM. The CDR3 coding sequence is TGTGCCAGCAGTTTAAGGAGGACGGGAGGGAGCTATGGCTACACCTTC. Translating it yields CASSLRRTGGSYGYTF.

This clone was observed a single time. Additional DNA sequences in this sample encode the identical CDR3. The chain couples TRBV27 to TRBJ2-7, with D tentatively TRBD1 (5 bases). This CDR3 is 13 amino acids long. Trimming cost V 6 bases and J 3 bases, with 12 bases left between them. Germline V lookup: CDR1 MNHEY, CDR2 SMNVEV (reference sequence). The chain's CDR3 is CASRPGHYYEQYF. In DNA form, the CDR3 reads TGTGCCAGCAGGCCCGGACATTACTACGAGCAGTACTTC.

The chain links TRBV6-8 to TRBJ2-1; tentative D call: TRBD1 (6 bases). The CDR3 is 13 amino acids. The germline gives CDR1 MNHGY, CDR2 SAAAGT. Trimming stripped 8 bases from V and 3 bases from J, with 11 bases between. CDR3 DNA: TGTGCCAGCGGTGTGGGACACTACAATGAGCAGTTCTTC. It yields the protein CASGVGHYNEQFF.

V gene TRBV25-1 combines with J gene TRBJ1-4, with D hard to call. Germline CDR1 is MGHDK and CDR2 is SYGVNS. This CDR3 is 14 amino acids long. The V gene lost 1 base and the J gene lost 7 bases, with 10 bases spanning the gap. CDR3 DNA sequence: TGTGCCAGCAGTGAATTTGGAGGAGGTGAAAAACTGTTTTTT. Its translation is CASSEFGGGEKLFF.

This chain links TRBV6-5 with TRBJ1-6; TRBD1 is a possible D gene (5 bases). With 5 bases removed from V and 9 bases from J, the gap between germline ends came to 11 bases. CDR3 length equals 13 residues. Germline CDR1 and CDR2: MNHEY and SVGAGI. In nucleotides, the CDR3 is TGTGCCAGCAGTCAGCGGGGCGGTTCACCCCTCCACTTT. Translated, it gives CASSQRGGSPLHF.

The chain links TRBV13 to TRBJ2-1; D unclear. Per the germline V gene, CDR1 is PRHDT and CDR2 is FYEKMQ (reference sequence). This CDR3 is 14 amino acids long. V was clipped by 5 bases and J by 9 bases, with 17 bases between them. CDR3: CASSLKTPWAEQFF. The CDR3, as DNA: TGTGCCAGCAGCCTGAAGACACCTTGGGCTGAGCAGTTCTTC. The variable domain in full, with the rest retrieved from reference TRBV13 and TRBJ2-1, is AAGVIQSPRHLIKEKRETATLKCYPIPRHDTVYWYQQGPGQDPQFLISFYEKMQSDKGSIPDRFSAQQFSDYHSELNMSSLELGDSALYFCASSLKTPWAEQFFGPGTRLTVL.

A single count supports this clone. V usage is TRBV28 and J usage is TRBJ2-7, with 7 bases identical to TRBD1. Trimming cost V 4 bases and J 5 bases; bases outside gene matches: 8. CDR3 length: 14 amino acids. Germline V gives CDR1 MDHEN, CDR2 SYDVKM. The CDR3 reads CASSYPTGPHEQYF. CDR3 DNA: TGTGCCAGCAGTTACCCGACAGGGCCTCACGAGCAGTACTTC.

In this sample, this clone turned up a few times. J is TRBJ2-2 and V is TRBV5-6, with 9 bases fitting TRBD1. This CDR3 is 18 amino acids long. V dropped 3 bases and J dropped 4; count of bases not matched to a gene: 13. The germline gives CDR1 SGHDT, CDR2 YYEEEE. The DNA of the CDR3 is TGTGCCAGCAGCTCGGGGACAGGGTCCTTTCTCCTCACCGGGGAGCTGTTTTTT. It codes for CASSSGTGSFLLTGELFF.

The chain links TRBV6-1 to TRBJ1-4; D is possibly TRBD1 (6 bases). The V gene lost 2 bases and the J gene lost 6 bases, with 10 bases spanning the gap. There are 14 residues in the CDR3. Germline V gene data show CDR1 as MNHNS and CDR2 as SASEGT. CDR3 sequence: CASSEWAGDEKLFF. DNA for the CDR3: TGTGCCAGCAGTGAATGGGCAGGGGATGAAAAACTGTTTTTT.

This clone was recorded once. The chain is built from TRBV27 and TRBJ1-4; TRBD1 aligns across 7 bases. This CDR3 contains 15 residues. The V segment lost 6 bases and the J segment 8 bases; nucleotides outside the gene matches: 12. Germline values: CDR1 MNHEY, CDR2 SMNVEV (reference sequence). The CDR3 coding sequence is TGTGCCAGCAGCAGGAGGGGGCGCCGGGAAGAAAAACTGTTTTTT. Translated, it gives CASSRRGRREEKLFF.

The chain combines TRBV27 with TRBJ1-1, with D hard to call. Trimming removed 2 bases at V and 8 bases at J, with 15 bases between. Per the germline V gene, CDR1 is MNHEY and CDR2 is SMNVEV (reference sequence). The CDR3 covers 14 residues. In DNA form, the CDR3 reads TGTGCCAGCAGTTTAGTGGCTGCAGTGGGCGAAGCTTTCTTT. Its translation is CASSLVAAVGEAFF.

About this clone: Other DNA sequences in the same sample also yield this CDR3. The V and J genes are TRBV27 and TRBJ2-3; 7 nucleotides line up with TRBD2. CDR1 and CDR2 from the germline V gene are MNHEY and SMNVEV (reference sequence). This CDR3 contains 14 residues. With 2 bases clipped from V and 4 bases from J, the junction kept 3 bases outside the gene matches. The CDR3 nucleotides read TGTGCCAGCAGTTTAGGTAGCGGGCCAGATACGCAGTATTTT. Translation gives CASSLGSGPDTQYF.

V usage is TRBV12-5 and J usage is TRBJ1-6; D remains ambiguous. CDR3 length equals 13 residues. Trimming shortened V by 9 bases and J by 2 bases, and 8 bases separated the two germline ends. The germline gives CDR1 LGHNT, CDR2 FRNRAP. The DNA of the CDR3 is TGTGCTAGCGCGGGGACCTATAATTCACCCCTCCACTTT. Residues: CASAGTYNSPLHF.

The chain combines TRBV5-8 with TRBJ2-7; 8 nucleotides match TRBD1. Germline CDR1 SGHTS, CDR2 YDEGEE. Germline trimming cut 2 bases from V and 6 bases from J; bases unmatched to any gene: 1. The CDR3 contains 12 residues. The CDR3 nucleotides read TGTGCCAGCAGCTTAACAGGGGGCGAGCAGTACTTC. Residues: CASSLTGGEQYF. The full variable domain, with the rest looked up from reference TRBV5-8 and TRBJ2-7, is EAGVTQSPTHLIKTRGQQATLRCSPISGHTSVYWYQQALGLGLQFLLWYDEGEERNRGNFPPRFSGRQFPNYSSELNVNALELEDSALYLCASSLTGGEQYFGPGTRLTVT.